These T cell receptor beta chains were read from a single sample in a study of type 1 regulatory T cells. TCRdb re-called the reads through MiXCR, storing one row per CDR3 protein. The profile covers some 100,000 distinct CDR3 sequences, with around a third appearing a single time and about 2% taken by the ten largest. The sequencing sample was made of CD4+ T cells, either the whole sample or a sorted fraction (not recorded which). These receptors all come from a human donor in good health. CDR3s include the opening cysteine and the closing phenylalanine or tryptophan. The D gene is left open where the match is weak. Only some rows state a clone size, as once, few, many or a class for expanded clones.

clone size,D gene,J gene,V gene,CDR3 DNA,CDR3 protein
-,-,TRBJ1-5,TRBV7-9,TGTGCCAGCAGCCCCGGACTCCTGGCGTTGGAGCCCCAGCATTTT,CASSPGLLALEPQHF
-,-,TRBJ2-5,TRBV6-5,TGTGCCAGCAGCGAGGCCTTTGGGGCCCAGTACTTC,CASSEAFGAQYF
few,TRBD1,TRBJ2-7,TRBV5-1,TGCGCCAGCAGCTTAACACAGGGGGCGCTCTACGAGCAGTACTTC,CASSLTQGALYEQYF
few,TRBD1,TRBJ1-5,TRBV2,TGTGCCAGCAGAGGGGACAGCAGCAATCAGCCCCAGCATTTT,CASRGDSSNQPQHF
few,TRBD1,TRBJ1-1,TRBV3-1,TGTGCCAGCAGCCAAGACACAGGGGGCACTGAAGCTTTCTTT,CASSQDTGGTEAFF
-,-,TRBJ1-1,TRBV10-3,TGTGCCATCAGGGCCGACAGTGTCACTGAAGCTTTCTTT,CAIRADSVTEAFF
-,-,TRBJ2-7,TRBV6-1,TGTGCCAGCAGCCGGACAGCGGAATCCTACGAGCAGTACTTC,CASSRTAESYEQYF
-,-,TRBJ2-3,TRBV25-1,TGTGCCAGTGGGGACCCCCGGACAGATACGCAGTATTTT,CASGDPRTDTQYF
few,TRBD2,TRBJ2-7,TRBV29-1,TGCAGCGTCGTCCGGGGGGGATTTTATTCCTCCTACGAGCAGTACTTC,CSVVRGGFYSSYEQYF
few,-,TRBJ2-5,TRBV28,TGTGCCAGCAGTTTACAAGGTGCTGGGACCCAGTACTTC,CASSLQGAGTQYF
-,TRBD2,TRBJ2-1,TRBV7-3,TGTGCCAGCAGCAGATCTAGCGGAACTAACAATGAGCAGTTCTTC,CASSRSSGTNNEQFF
-,TRBD2,TRBJ2-1,TRBV24-1,TGTGCCACCAGTGATTTGATAGCGGGCTCCTACAATGAGCAGTTCTTC,CATSDLIAGSYNEQFF
-,-,TRBJ1-1,TRBV5-1,TGCGCCAGCAGCACGGACGGGTTGAACACTGAAGCTTTCTTT,CASSTDGLNTEAFF
-,-,TRBJ1-1,TRBV5-1,TGCGCCAGCAGCTCGGGACATCCCACTGAAGCTTTCTTT,CASSSGHPTEAFF
few,-,TRBJ1-4,TRBV5-5,TGTGCCAGCAGCCCAGACAGTGACCCCCGTGAAAAACTGTTTTTT,CASSPDSDPREKLFF
-,TRBD2,TRBJ2-3,TRBV20-1,TGCAGTGCTAGAGCGAGTAAGCGGGAGGGCCCAGGGGCAGATACGCAGTATTTT,CSARASKREGPGADTQYF
-,TRBD1,TRBJ1-2,TRBV2,TGTGCCAGCAGTACGGGGACAGCGAACTATGGCTACACCTTC,CASSTGTANYGYTF
-,-,TRBJ2-5,TRBV7-9,TGTGCCAGCAGACCTCCCGGGCGGGAGACCCAGTACTTC,CASRPPGRETQYF
-,TRBD2,TRBJ2-1,TRBV20-1,TGCAGTGTCGGACTAGCGGGAGGAGGATACAATGAGCAGTTCTTC,CSVGLAGGGYNEQFF
few,TRBD1,TRBJ2-7,TRBV6-2/TRBV6-3,TGTGCCAGCAGCCTCAGGGGGCAGCAGTACTTC,CASSLRGQQYF
-,-,TRBJ2-2,TRBV7-8,TGTGCCAGCAGCTTAGCTCCGCACTCGAACACCGGGGAGCTGTTTTTT,CASSLAPHSNTGELFF
many,TRBD1,TRBJ1-1,TRBV11-2,TGTGCCAGCAGCCCGGGGACAGAATCAATGAACACTGAAGCTTTCTTT,CASSPGTESMNTEAFF
few,TRBD1,TRBJ2-3,TRBV12-3/TRBV12-4,TGTGCCAGCAGAAGGGACAGTCAAAATACGCAGTATTTT,CASRRDSQNTQYF
once,TRBD1,TRBJ2-6,TRBV5-4,TGTGCCAGCAGCGTCCGGACAGGGTGGGCCAACGTCCTGACTTTC,CASSVRTGWANVLTF
-,-,TRBJ2-1,TRBV20-1,TGCAGTGCTAGCCACAATGAGCAGTTCTTC,CSASHNEQFF
few,-,TRBJ2-3,TRBV20-1,TGCAGTGCTAGGGAATCCAGAGGGACGCAGTATTTT,CSARESRGTQYF
-,TRBD2,TRBJ2-7,TRBV5-1,TGCGCCAGCAGCTTGCTGAGTAGCGGGAGTGTAAACGAGCAGTACTTC,CASSLLSSGSVNEQYF
-,TRBD1,TRBJ2-1,TRBV19,TGTGCCACCCAACGGGACAGGGGGTTCAATGAGCAGTTCTTC,CATQRDRGFNEQFF
few,-,TRBJ1-5,TRBV4-1,TGCGCCAGCAGCCAAGATCGGTCCAGGCAGCCCCAGCATTTT,CASSQDRSRQPQHF
few,-,TRBJ1-1,TRBV5-4,TGTGCCAGCAGCCCGTACGGGCAGAACACTGAAGCTTTCTTT,CASSPYGQNTEAFF
-,-,TRBJ2-3,TRBV30,TGTGCCTGGAGTTTGGGGGACGCAGATACGCAGTATTTT,CAWSLGDADTQYF
-,TRBD1,TRBJ2-7,TRBV2,TGTGCCAGCGCGAAGACAGGGTTCTCTAATCTCTCCTACGAGCAGTACTTC,CASAKTGFSNLSYEQYF
-,-,TRBJ2-5,TRBV10-3,TGTGCCATCAGTGAATTGGGGTTTGGCGGGGAGACCCAGTACTTC,CAISELGFGGETQYF
few,TRBD2,TRBJ2-2,TRBV12-3/TRBV12-4,TGTGCCAGCAGTCGACTAGCGGAAAACACCGGGGAGCTGTTTTTT,CASSRLAENTGELFF
-,-,TRBJ1-1,TRBV30,TGTGCCTGGAACAGCGGCGGCACTGAAGCTTTCTTT,CAWNSGGTEAFF
-,-,TRBJ2-1,TRBV18,TGTGCCAGCTCAGCTCTCGTGGGAAGTTCGGATGAGCAGTTCTTC,CASSALVGSSDEQFF
-,-,TRBJ2-5,TRBV30,TGTGCCTGGAAAAGGGAGGAGACCCAGTACTTC,CAWKREETQYF
few,-,TRBJ1-5,TRBV7-9,TGTGCCAGCAGCTTAGGGGTAGGGTATCAGCCCCAGCATTTT,CASSLGVGYQPQHF
few,-,TRBJ2-5,TRBV20-1,TGCAGTGCTGGCGAGACAGGTTTCGGGACCCAGTACTTC,CSAGETGFGTQYF
-,-,TRBJ2-6,TRBV3-1,TGTGCCAGCAGCCAAAGGGATACAGGGGCCAACGTCCTGACTTTC,CASSQRDTGANVLTF
-,TRBD2,TRBJ2-4,TRBV12-3/TRBV12-4,TGTGCCAGCAGCTACCTAGCGGGATTAGCCAAAAACATTCAGTACTTC,CASSYLAGLAKNIQYF
few,TRBD2,TRBJ2-3,TRBV7-2,TGTGCCAGCAGCTTTAGCGGGGGCACAGATACGCAGTATTTT,CASSFSGGTDTQYF
-,-,TRBJ1-1,TRBV4-2,TGTGCCAGCAGCCAGCCGACAGGAGAAGCTTTCTTT,CASSQPTGEAFF
few,-,TRBJ2-5,TRBV29-1,TGCAGCGTCGAAGCTTTTCGGGAGACCCAGTACTTC,CSVEAFRETQYF
few,TRBD2,TRBJ2-7,TRBV20-1,TGCAGTGCCTCCCGCTTCCTAGCGGTAACCGTGGGGGAGCAGTACTTC,CSASRFLAVTVGEQYF
-,-,TRBJ2-3,TRBV6-5,TGTGCCAGCAGTTCCAGGACACGGGCGGATACGCAGTATTTT,CASSSRTRADTQYF
-,-,TRBJ2-1,TRBV5-4,TGTGTCAGCAGCTTGGAGGCGGGAAACAATGAGCAGTTCTTC,CVSSLEAGNNEQFF
-,-,TRBJ1-2,TRBV23-1,TGCGCCACTCACGTTCGGTTTTCCTATGGCTACACCTTC,CATHVRFSYGYTF
-,TRBD2,TRBJ2-1,TRBV7-2,TGTGCCAGCATCCCATTCCTAGCGGGAGGTTCCAATGAGCAGTTCTTC,CASIPFLAGGSNEQFF
-,-,TRBJ2-7,TRBV6-1,TGTGCCAGCACTGCTCTAACAGGAAAACCCTACGAGCAGTACTTC,CASTALTGKPYEQYF
few,-,TRBJ2-3,TRBV18,TGTGCCAGCTCACCATTAGCGGTCAGAGGTGGCACAGATACGCAGTATTTT,CASSPLAVRGGTDTQYF
many,-,TRBJ2-1,TRBV20-1,TGCAGTGCTAGAGATCCCCTAGCCGGTCCGTTCTTC,CSARDPLAGPFF
few,-,TRBJ2-3,TRBV12-3/TRBV12-4,TGTGCCAGCAGTTTAACGGGACAAATAAGCACAGATACGCAGTATTTT,CASSLTGQISTDTQYF
few,-,TRBJ1-1,TRBV19,TGTGCCAGTAGTATCTCGGGGCAATTATCGGCTTTCTTT,CASSISGQLSAFF
-,-,TRBJ1-5,TRBV20-1,TGCAGTGCAAGCGGTATGGGGGGTACTCAGCCCCAGCATTTT,CSASGMGGTQPQHF